This T cell receptor (beta chain) was observed in a study of T cell repertoires in cytomegalovirus infection. On the study more broadly: It was recently identified HLA-C-restricted and well-studied HLA-B-restricted CMV epitopes that the study used. Carrying CMV and the relevant HLA type showed in public TCR beta signatures. Study conclusions and caveats: It was HLA-C-restricted CMV-specific TCR beta clonotypes that dominated the response ex vivo. Carriage of CMV together with the relevant HLA was identifiable through cumulative public TCR beta family frequency.

TCRdb independently ran MiXCR on the reads; one entry per CDR3 protein. The table has 70,000 to 95,000 distinct CDR3 sequences, 29% seen once. To note about this clonotype: Antigen: not known.

With V trimmed by 3 bases and J by 4 bases, 4 bases remained unmatched. Germline values: CDR1 SQVTM, CDR2 ANQGSEA. CDR3 size: 15 residues. The J gene is TRBJ2-1, the V gene TRBV29-1, with 12 bases identical to TRBD2. The receptor was derived from a human donor in good health (CMV status not recorded). Some clones in this sample may be carry-over from other donors' samples. Sequenced material: CD8+ T cells from cultured PBMCs, taken from culture after CMV antigen stimulation. In DNA, the CDR3 is TGCAGCGTTGATGGTACTAGCGGGGGGTACAATGAGCAGTTCTTC. Protein product: CSVDGTSGGYNEQFF.